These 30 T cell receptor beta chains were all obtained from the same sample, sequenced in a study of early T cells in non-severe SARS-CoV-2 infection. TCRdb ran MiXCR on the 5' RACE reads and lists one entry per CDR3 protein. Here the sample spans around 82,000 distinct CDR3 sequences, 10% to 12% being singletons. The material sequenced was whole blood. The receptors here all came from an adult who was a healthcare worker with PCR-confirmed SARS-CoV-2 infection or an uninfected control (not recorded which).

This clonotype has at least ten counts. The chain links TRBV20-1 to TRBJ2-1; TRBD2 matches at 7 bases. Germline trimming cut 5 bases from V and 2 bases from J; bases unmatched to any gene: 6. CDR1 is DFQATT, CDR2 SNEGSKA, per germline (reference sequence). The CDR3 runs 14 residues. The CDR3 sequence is CSAPLAVAYNEQFF. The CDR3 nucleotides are TGCAGTGCTCCGCTAGCGGTCGCCTACAATGAGCAGTTCTTC.

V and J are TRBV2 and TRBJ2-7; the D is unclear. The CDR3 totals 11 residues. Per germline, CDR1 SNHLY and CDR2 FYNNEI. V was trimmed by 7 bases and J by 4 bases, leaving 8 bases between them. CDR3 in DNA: TGTGCCAGCACTGTGGGGTACGAGCAGTACTTC. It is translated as CASTVGYEQYF.

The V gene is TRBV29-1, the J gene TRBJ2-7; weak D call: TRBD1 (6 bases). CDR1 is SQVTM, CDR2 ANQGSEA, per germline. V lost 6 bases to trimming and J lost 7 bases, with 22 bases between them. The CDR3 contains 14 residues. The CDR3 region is CSVRRGTPEGEQYF. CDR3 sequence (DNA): TGCAGCGTCCGAAGGGGGACCCCGGAAGGTGAGCAGTACTTC.

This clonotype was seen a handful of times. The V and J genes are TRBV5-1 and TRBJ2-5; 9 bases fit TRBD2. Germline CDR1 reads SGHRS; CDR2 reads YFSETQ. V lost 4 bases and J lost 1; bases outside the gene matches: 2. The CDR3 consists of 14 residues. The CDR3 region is CASSRTSAQETQYF. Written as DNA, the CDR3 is TGCGCCAGCAGCCGGACTAGCGCCCAAGAGACCCAGTACTTC.

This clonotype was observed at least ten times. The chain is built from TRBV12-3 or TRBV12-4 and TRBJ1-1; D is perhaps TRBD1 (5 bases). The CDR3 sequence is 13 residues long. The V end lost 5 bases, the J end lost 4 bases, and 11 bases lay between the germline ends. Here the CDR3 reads CASSPSTATEAFF. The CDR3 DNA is TGTGCCAGCAGTCCTTCGACAGCCACTGAAGCTTTCTTT.

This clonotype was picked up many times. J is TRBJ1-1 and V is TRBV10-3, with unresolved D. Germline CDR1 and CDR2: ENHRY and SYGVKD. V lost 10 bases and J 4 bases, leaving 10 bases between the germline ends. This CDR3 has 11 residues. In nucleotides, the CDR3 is TGTGCCACCGGTCGCGGCACTGAAGCTTTCTTT. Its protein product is CATGRGTEAFF.

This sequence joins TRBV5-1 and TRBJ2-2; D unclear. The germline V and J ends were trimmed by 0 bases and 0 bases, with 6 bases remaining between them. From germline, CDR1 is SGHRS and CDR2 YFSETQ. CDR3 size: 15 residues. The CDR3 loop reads CASSLALSNTGELFF. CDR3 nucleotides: TGCGCCAGCAGCTTGGCTCTTTCGAACACCGGGGAGCTGTTTTTT.

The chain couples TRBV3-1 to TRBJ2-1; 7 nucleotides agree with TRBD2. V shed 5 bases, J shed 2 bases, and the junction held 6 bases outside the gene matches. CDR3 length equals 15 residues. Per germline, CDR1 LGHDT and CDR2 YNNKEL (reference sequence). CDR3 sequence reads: CASSLGEGPYNEQFF. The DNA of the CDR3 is TGTGCCAGCAGCTTAGGGGAGGGACCCTACAATGAGCAGTTCTTC.

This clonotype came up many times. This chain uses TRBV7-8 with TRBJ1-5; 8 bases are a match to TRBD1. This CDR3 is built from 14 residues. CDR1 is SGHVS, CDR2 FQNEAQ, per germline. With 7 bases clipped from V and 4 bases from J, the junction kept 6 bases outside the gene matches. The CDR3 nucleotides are TGTGCCAGCAACGCTGGACAGGGAAATCAGCCCCAGCATTTT. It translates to CASNAGQGNQPQHF.

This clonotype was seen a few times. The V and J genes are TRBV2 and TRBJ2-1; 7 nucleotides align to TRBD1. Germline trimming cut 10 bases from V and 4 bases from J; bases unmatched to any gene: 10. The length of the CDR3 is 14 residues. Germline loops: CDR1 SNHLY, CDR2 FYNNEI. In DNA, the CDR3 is TGTGCCACCCTGGAAGGGGGCCTTTACAATGAGCAGTTCTTC. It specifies CATLEGGLYNEQFF.

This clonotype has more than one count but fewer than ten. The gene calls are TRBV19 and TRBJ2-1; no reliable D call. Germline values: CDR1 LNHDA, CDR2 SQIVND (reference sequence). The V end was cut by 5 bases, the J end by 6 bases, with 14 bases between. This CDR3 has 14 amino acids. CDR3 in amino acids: CASSEPGVGNEQFF. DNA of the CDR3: TGTGCCAGTAGTGAACCTGGGGTTGGCAATGAGCAGTTCTTC.

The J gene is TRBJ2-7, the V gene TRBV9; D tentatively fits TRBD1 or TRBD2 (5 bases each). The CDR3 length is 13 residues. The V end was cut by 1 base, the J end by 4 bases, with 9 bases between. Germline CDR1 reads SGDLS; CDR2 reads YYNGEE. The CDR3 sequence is CASSVTEGYEQYF. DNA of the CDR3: TGTGCCAGCAGCGTAACAGAGGGGTACGAGCAGTACTTC.

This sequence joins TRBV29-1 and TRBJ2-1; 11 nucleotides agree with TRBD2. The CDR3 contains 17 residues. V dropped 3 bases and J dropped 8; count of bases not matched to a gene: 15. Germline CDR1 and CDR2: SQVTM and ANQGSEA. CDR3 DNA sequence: TGCAGCGTTGAGGTGGGAACAGGGACTAGCGGAATCGATGAGCAGTTCTTC. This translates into CSVEVGTGTSGIDEQFF.

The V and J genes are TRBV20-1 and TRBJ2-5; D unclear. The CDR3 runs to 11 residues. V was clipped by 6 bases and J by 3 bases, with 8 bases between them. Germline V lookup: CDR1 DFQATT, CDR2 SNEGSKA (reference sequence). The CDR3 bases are TGCAGTGCACAGACTGAAGAGACCCAGTACTTC. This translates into CSAQTEETQYF.

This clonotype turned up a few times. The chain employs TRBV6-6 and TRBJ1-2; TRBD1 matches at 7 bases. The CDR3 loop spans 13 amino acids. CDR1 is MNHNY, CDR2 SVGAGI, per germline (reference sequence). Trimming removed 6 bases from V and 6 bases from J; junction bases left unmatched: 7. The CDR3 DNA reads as TGTGCCAGCAGAACAGCAGGGGGGAATGGCTACACCTTC. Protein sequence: CASRTAGGNGYTF.

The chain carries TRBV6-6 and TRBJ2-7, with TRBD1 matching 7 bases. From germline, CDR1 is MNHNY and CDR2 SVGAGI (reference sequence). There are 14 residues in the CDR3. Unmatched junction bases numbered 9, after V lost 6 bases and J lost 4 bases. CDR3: CASREDRRGYEQYF. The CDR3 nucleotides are TGTGCCAGCAGAGAGGACCGCAGGGGGTACGAGCAGTACTTC.

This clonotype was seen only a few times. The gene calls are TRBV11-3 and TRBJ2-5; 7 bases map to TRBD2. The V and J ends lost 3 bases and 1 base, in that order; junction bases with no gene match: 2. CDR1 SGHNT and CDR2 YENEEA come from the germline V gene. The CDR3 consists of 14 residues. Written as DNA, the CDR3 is TGTGCCAGCAGCTTCGGGACTACCCAAGAGACCCAGTACTTC. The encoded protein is CASSFGTTQETQYF.

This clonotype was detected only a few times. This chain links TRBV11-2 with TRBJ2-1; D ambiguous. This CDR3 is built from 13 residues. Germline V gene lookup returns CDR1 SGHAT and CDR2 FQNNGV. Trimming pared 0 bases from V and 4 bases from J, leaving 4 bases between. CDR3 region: CASSLDVYNEQFF. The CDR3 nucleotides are TGTGCCAGCAGCTTAGACGTTTACAATGAGCAGTTCTTC.

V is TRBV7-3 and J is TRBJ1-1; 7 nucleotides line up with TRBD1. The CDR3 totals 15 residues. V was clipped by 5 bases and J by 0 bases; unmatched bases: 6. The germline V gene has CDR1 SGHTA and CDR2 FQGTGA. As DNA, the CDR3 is TGTGCCAGCAGCCGGACAGGTGCTCTGAACACTGAAGCTTTCTTT. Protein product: CASSRTGALNTEAFF.

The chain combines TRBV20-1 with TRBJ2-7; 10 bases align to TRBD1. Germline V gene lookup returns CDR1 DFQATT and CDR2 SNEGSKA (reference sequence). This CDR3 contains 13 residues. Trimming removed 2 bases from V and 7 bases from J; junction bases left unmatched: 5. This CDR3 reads CSARSDRGFEQYF. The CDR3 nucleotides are TGCAGTGCTAGATCGGACAGGGGGTTTGAGCAGTACTTC.

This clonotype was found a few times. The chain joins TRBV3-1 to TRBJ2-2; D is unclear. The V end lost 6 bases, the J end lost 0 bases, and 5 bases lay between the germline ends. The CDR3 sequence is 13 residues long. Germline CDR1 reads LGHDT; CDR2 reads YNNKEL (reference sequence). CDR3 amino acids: CASRRPNTGELFF. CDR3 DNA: TGTGCCAGCAGAAGACCGAACACCGGGGAGCTGTTTTTT.

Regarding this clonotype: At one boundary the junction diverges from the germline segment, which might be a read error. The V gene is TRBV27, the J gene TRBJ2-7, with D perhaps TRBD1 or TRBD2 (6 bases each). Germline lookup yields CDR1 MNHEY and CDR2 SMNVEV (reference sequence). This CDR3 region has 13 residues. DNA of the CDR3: TGTGCCACCCGAGGGGGGAGCTCCTACGACCAGTACTTC. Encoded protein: CATRGGSSYDQYF.

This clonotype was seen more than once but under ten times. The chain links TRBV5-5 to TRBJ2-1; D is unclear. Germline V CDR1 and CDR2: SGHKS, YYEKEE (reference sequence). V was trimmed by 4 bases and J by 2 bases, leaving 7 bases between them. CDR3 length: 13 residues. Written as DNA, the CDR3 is TGTGCCAGCAGCCCCGCGGCCTACAATGAGCAGTTCTTC. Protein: CASSPAAYNEQFF.

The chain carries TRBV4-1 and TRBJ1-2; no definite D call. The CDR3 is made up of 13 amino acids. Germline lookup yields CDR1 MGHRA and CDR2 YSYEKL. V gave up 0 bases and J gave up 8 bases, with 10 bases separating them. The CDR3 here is CASSQEEAQGYTF. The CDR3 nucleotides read TGCGCCAGCAGCCAAGAAGAGGCTCAGGGCTACACCTTC.

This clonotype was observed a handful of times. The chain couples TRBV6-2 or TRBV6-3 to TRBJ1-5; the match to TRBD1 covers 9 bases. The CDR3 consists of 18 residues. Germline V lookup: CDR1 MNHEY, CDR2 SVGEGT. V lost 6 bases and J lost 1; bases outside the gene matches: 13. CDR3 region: CASRPLQQGARSNQPQHF. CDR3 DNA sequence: TGTGCCAGCAGACCTCTCCAACAGGGGGCTAGAAGCAATCAGCCCCAGCATTTT.

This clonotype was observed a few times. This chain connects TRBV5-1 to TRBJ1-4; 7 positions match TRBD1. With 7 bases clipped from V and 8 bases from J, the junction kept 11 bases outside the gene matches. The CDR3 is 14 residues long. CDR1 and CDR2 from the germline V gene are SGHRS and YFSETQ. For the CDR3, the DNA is TGCGCCAGCTCGGAGGGGGCAGGTCCCGAAAAACTGTTTTTT. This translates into CASSEGAGPEKLFF.

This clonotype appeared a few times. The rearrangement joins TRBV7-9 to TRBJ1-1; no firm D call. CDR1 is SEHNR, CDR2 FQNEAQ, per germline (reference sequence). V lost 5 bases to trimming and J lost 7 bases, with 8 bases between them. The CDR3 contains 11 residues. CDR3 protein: CASSLTLEAFF. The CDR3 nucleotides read TGTGCCAGCAGCCTCACACTTGAAGCTTTCTTT.

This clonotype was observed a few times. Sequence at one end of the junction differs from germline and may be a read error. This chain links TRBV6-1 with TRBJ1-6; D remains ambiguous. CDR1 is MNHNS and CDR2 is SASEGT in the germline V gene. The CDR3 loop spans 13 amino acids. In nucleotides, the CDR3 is TGTGCCAGCAAGGAAAAGAGGAATTCACCCCTCCATTTT. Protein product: CASKEKRNSPLHF.

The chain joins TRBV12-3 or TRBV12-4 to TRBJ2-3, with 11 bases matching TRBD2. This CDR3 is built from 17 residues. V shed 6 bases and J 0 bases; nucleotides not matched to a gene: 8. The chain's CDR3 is CASSPQTSGVSTDTQYF. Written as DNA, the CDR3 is TGTGCCAGCAGCCCTCAGACTAGCGGGGTTAGCACAGATACGCAGTATTTT.

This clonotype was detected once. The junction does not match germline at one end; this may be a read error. This CDR3 is CASSMDGVSNQHQHF. In DNA, the CDR3 is TGTGCCAGTAGTATGGACGGGGTTAGCAATCAGCACCAGCATTTT. This chain connects TRBV19 to TRBJ1-5, with D hard to call. This CDR3 has 15 residues. Germline V gene data show CDR1 as LNHDA and CDR2 as SQIVND (reference sequence).